Each of the 21 T cell receptor beta chains below was sequenced from the same sample in a study of post-analysis software for immune sequencing data. Study observations and caveats: Controls had lower frequencies than patients of roughly five TRBV segments, which included TRBV5-6, TRBV5-1 and TRBV20-1.

No cognate antigen is known for these TCRs. The TCR beta cDNA libraries carried unique molecular identifiers. Using its own MiXCR run on the PCR reads, TCRdb lists one record per CDR3 protein. Of about 680,000 distinct CDR3 sequences listed, roughly three fifths were seen once; the top ten hold approximately 10%. Specimen: blood. The receptors come from a girl aged 2-15 years with multiple sclerosis.

This clonotype was seen only a few times. This rearrangement joins TRBV29-1 to TRBJ2-1; D gene uncertain. Germline V gene lookup returns CDR1 SQVTM and CDR2 ANQGSEA. The V end was cut by 3 bases, the J end by 4 bases, with 16 bases between. This CDR3 region has 15 residues. The CDR3 sequence: CSVEGSRAAYNEQFF. The CDR3 DNA reads TGCAGCGTTGAGGGGTCGCGAGCTGCATACAATGAGCAGTTCTTC.

The rearrangement links TRBV11-2 to TRBJ2-5; the D gene is possibly TRBD1 (6 bases). V lost 0 bases and J lost 6, with 14 bases in between. The V gene's germline CDR1 is SGHAT and CDR2 FQNNGV. This CDR3 contains 15 residues. For the CDR3, the DNA is TGTGCCAGCAGCTTAGAGGGTGCAGGGGCAAAGACCCAGTACTTC. It encodes CASSLEGAGAKTQYF.

The rearrangement joins TRBV10-3 to TRBJ2-1, with D uncertain. With 8 bases removed from V and 7 bases from J, the gap between germline ends came to 12 bases. Germline V lookup: CDR1 ENHRY, CDR2 SYGVKD. The CDR3 sequence is 12 residues long. CDR3 sequence (DNA): TGTGCCATCGTAGTTTTTTGGAATGAGCAGTTCTTC. Protein product: CAIVVFWNEQFF.

The chain uses TRBV20-1 and TRBJ2-2; the D is unclear. Trimming removed 1 base from V and 2 bases from J, with 5 bases in between. Germline values: CDR1 DFQATT, CDR2 SNEGSKA (reference sequence). The CDR3 has 13 residues. The CDR3 DNA reads TGCAGTGCTAGAGGAGGAAACACCGGGGAGCTGTTTTTT. This encodes CSARGGNTGELFF.

Only a few counts were recorded for this clonotype. The J gene is TRBJ1-6, the V gene TRBV7-8; TRBD1 is a possible D gene (5 bases). Trimming removed 5 bases from V and 2 bases from J, with 10 bases in between. The CDR3 has 15 residues. CDR1 and CDR2 from the germline V gene are SGHVS and FQNEAQ. CDR3 coding DNA: TGTGCCAGCAGCCCCCGGGGCGCCTATAATTCACCCCTCCACTTT. Protein sequence: CASSPRGAYNSPLHF.

The chain couples TRBV20-1 to TRBJ2-7; 12 bases line up with TRBD2. The germline gives CDR1 DFQATT, CDR2 SNEGSKA (reference sequence). V trimming: 6 bases; J trimming: 7 bases; junction bases outside the gene matches: 10. The CDR3 is 14 amino acids. This CDR3 reads CSARLAGAYNEQYF. In nucleotides, the CDR3 is TGCAGTGCCAGACTAGCGGGGGCATACAATGAGCAGTACTTC.

The rearrangement links TRBV25-1 to TRBJ2-1; weak D call: TRBD1 (5 bases). This CDR3 is 15 amino acids long. The germline CDR1 and CDR2 sequences are MGHDK and SYGVNS. V lost 6 bases to trimming and J lost 2 bases, with 14 bases between them. CDR3 in DNA: TGTGCCAGCAGGGCCCGGGCAGGGCCCTACAATGAGCAGTTCTTC. Its translation is CASRARAGPYNEQFF.

V gene TRBV5-1 combines with J gene TRBJ2-3; D unclear. V shed 0 bases and J shed 8 bases, with 7 bases lying between them. The CDR3 covers 12 residues. CDR1 is SGHRS, CDR2 YFSETQ, per germline. The CDR3 DNA reads TGCGCCAGCAGCTTGGGGCCTTCTACGCAGTATTTT. Protein sequence: CASSLGPSTQYF.

CDR3 DNA sequence: TGTGCCTCCAGCGAGCCTTATAGCAATCAGCCCCAGCATTTT. Protein product: CASSEPYSNQPQHF. The V and J genes are TRBV7-2 and TRBJ1-5; no clear D. The CDR3 contains 14 residues. V lost 11 bases and J 0 bases, leaving 14 bases between the germline ends. CDR1 SGHTA and CDR2 FQGNSA come from the germline V gene. Looking up the rest from reference TRBV7-2 and TRBJ1-5 gives the full variable domain: GAGVSQSPSNKVTEKGKDVELRCDPISGHTALYWYRQSLGQGLEFLIYFQGNSAPDKSGLPSDRFSAERTGGSVSTLTIQRTQQEDSAVYLCASSEPYSNQPQHFGDGTRLSIL.

The chain joins TRBV5-1 to TRBJ2-4; 8 positions agree with TRBD2. The DNA matches TRBJ2-5 better at its end, which makes the J call doubtful. The CDR3 totals 13 residues. Germline V CDR1 and CDR2: SGHRS, YFSETQ. The DNA of the CDR3 is TGCGCCAGCAGAGGGAGCGGGAGAGAGACCCAGTACTTC. Protein product: CASRGSGRETQYF.

The V and J genes are TRBV9 and TRBJ2-7, with D tentatively TRBD1 (5 bases). The germline gives CDR1 SGDLS, CDR2 YYNGEE. V was pared by 4 bases and J by 0 bases, with 17 bases between. There are 16 residues in the CDR3. The CDR3 protein is CASSYGQGESSYEQYF. The CDR3, as DNA: TGTGCCAGCAGCTATGGCCAAGGGGAAAGCTCCTACGAGCAGTACTTC.

The V and J genes are TRBV4-3 and TRBJ2-3, with 8 bases identical to TRBD2. Losses at the gene ends were 0 bases for V and 2 bases for J; bases not matched to a gene: 7. The CDR3 length is 17 residues. The germline V gene encodes CDR1 LGHNA and CDR2 YSLEER. For the CDR3, the DNA is TGCGCCAGCAGCCAAGAACTTAGCGGGGACTACACAGATACGCAGTATTTT. It encodes CASSQELSGDYTDTQYF.

CDR3 bases: TGTGCCAGCAGCCCGAGCGGGGGGGCGCCTCCTGAGCAGTTCTTC. It translates to CASSPSGGAPPEQFF. The V and J genes are TRBV7-7 and TRBJ2-1, with TRBD2 matching 10 bases. The germline gives CDR1 SSHAT, CDR2 FNYEAQ (reference sequence). The CDR3 runs 15 residues. With V trimmed by 5 bases and J by 9 bases, 10 bases remained unmatched.

This sequence joins TRBV6-5 and TRBJ1-2, with D perhaps TRBD1 (6 bases). The CDR3 spans 17 residues. The germline CDR1 and CDR2 sequences are MNHEY and SVGAGI. The V gene lost 0 bases and the J gene lost 2 bases, with 16 bases spanning the gap. CDR3 in amino acids: CASSYSIRGWGNYGYTF. The CDR3 nucleotides are TGTGCCAGCAGTTACTCGATCAGGGGCTGGGGAAACTATGGCTACACCTTC.

V usage is TRBV29-1 and J usage is TRBJ2-2; 13 bases fit TRBD2. The CDR3 spans 14 residues. Germline-derived CDR1 and CDR2 are SQVTM and ANQGSEA. J gave up 7 bases and V 7 bases, and 6 bases lay outside the gene matches. CDR3 coding DNA: TGCAGCGCCGGGACTAGCGGGAATGGCGGGGAGCTGTTTTTT. It yields the protein CSAGTSGNGGELFF.

This sequence joins TRBV24-1 and TRBJ1-1; no clear D. Looked up from germline, CDR1 is KGHDR and CDR2 is SFDVKD. Trimming took 7 bases from V and 3 from J, leaving 14 bases between them. The CDR3 has 14 residues. CDR3 nucleotides: TGTGCCACCAGAGATGCGGGGAAGGACACTGAAGCTTTCTTT. Amino acid sequence: CATRDAGKDTEAFF.

This clonotype was recorded at least ten times. The chain has TRBV29-1 and TRBJ2-3, with TRBD1 matching 9 bases. After removal of 4 bases from V and 6 bases from J, the junction contained 2 bases not matched to a gene. CDR3 size: 12 residues. Germline V gene sequence: CDR1 SQVTM, CDR2 ANQGSEA. The CDR3 region has the DNA TGCAGCGTTGGACAGGGGGGCGATACGCAGTATTTT. Translating it yields CSVGQGGDTQYF.

V is TRBV6-5 and J is TRBJ2-5; D is undetermined. The CDR3 runs to 13 residues. V lost 6 bases to trimming and J lost 2 bases, with 10 bases between them. Per germline, CDR1 MNHEY and CDR2 SVGAGI. CDR3 in DNA: TGTGCCAGCAGGGAATCCGGACAAGAGACCCAGTACTTC. Translating gives CASRESGQETQYF.

This clonotype was picked up a small number of times. The V call is TRBV6-1, the J call TRBJ1-6, with D possibly being TRBD1 (6 bases). The CDR3 extends over 15 amino acids. Germline CDR1 is MNHNS and CDR2 is SASEGT. V shed 7 bases and J shed 7 bases, with 17 bases lying between them. In nucleotides, the CDR3 is TGTGCCAGCACCGTATACGGGACACCGAATTCACCCCTCCACTTT. Translation gives CASTVYGTPNSPLHF.

J is TRBJ2-5 and V is TRBV11-2; D not certain. Germline CDR1 reads SGHAT; CDR2 reads FQNNGV. Trimming removed 0 bases at V and 0 bases at J, with 8 bases between. The CDR3 has 15 amino acids. CDR3 in DNA: TGTGCCAGCAGCTTAGATTCGCGCTACCAAGAGACCCAGTACTTC. Translating it yields CASSLDSRYQETQYF.

The rearrangement uses TRBV7-9 and TRBJ2-3; D could derive from TRBD1 or TRBD2 (5 bases each). The CDR3 has 17 residues. The germline V gene has CDR1 SEHNR and CDR2 FQNEAQ (reference sequence). The V gene lost 6 bases and the J gene lost 1 base, with 20 bases spanning the gap. As DNA, the CDR3 is TGTGCCAGCAGTCTCACCGGGACCCCAGAGGGCACAGATACGCAGTATTTT. It is translated as CASSLTGTPEGTDTQYF.